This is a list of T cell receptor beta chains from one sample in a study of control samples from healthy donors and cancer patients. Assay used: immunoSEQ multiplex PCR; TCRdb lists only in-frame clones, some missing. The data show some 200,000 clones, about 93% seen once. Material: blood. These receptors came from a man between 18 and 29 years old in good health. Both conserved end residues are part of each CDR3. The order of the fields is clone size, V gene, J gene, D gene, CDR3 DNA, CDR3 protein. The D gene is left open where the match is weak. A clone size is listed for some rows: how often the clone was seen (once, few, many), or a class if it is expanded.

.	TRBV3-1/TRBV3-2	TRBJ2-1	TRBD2	TGTGCCAGCAGCCAAGAGAGGTTTCGAGCGGGGGGGCCCAATTTCTTC	CASSQERFRAGGPNFF
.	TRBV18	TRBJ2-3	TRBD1	TGTGCCAGCTCACGACAGGGGGTGGAGACAGATACGCAGTATTTT	CASSRQGVETDTQYF
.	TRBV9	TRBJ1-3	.	TGTGCCAGCAGCGTTTCTCAGGGGCCGGGAAACACCATATATTTT	CASSVSQGPGNTIYF
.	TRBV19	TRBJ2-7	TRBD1	TGTGCCAGTAGTCCCGGGACAGCTCACCCCTACGAGCAGTACTTC	CASSPGTAHPYEQYF
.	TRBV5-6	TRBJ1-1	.	TGTGCCAGCAGCTTGGGTCCTGGCCCTGAAGCTTTCTTT	CASSLGPGPEAFF
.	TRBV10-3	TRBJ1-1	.	TGTGCCACCCTGGACAGACTGAACACTGAAGCTTTCTTT	CATLDRLNTEAFF
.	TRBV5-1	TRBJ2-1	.	TGCGCCAGCAGTTGGACACTGGCAAGCTCCTACAATGAGCAGTTCTTC	CASSWTLASSYNEQFF
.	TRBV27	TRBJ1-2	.	TGTGCCAGCAGGACAGGCCTATATGGCTACACCTTC	CASRTGLYGYTF
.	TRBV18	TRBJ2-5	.	TGTGCCAGCTCCAGGGACATACGGGAGACCCAGTACTTC	CASSRDIRETQYF
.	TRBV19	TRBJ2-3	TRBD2	TGTGCCAGTAGTAACGGGGGGGCCGGAGATACGCAGTATTTT	CASSNGGAGDTQYF
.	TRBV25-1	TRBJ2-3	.	TGTGCCAGCAGTGAACTGCTAACGACAGATACGCAGTATTTT	CASSELLTTDTQYF
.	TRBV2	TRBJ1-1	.	TGTGCCAGCAGTGAAGAAAGGATGAACACTGAAGCTTTCTTT	CASSEERMNTEAFF
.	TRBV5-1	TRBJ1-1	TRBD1	TGCGCCAGCAGCTTTCGGACAGGGGCGGACACTGAAGCTTTCTTT	CASSFRTGADTEAFF
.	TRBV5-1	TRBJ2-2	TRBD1	TGCGCCAGCAGCTGGGGACAGGAAAACACCGGGGAGCTGTTTTTT	CASSWGQENTGELFF
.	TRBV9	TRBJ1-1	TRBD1	TGTGCCAGCAGCGTAGGGTCAGGGGGCGACACTGAAGCTTTCTTT	CASSVGSGGDTEAFF
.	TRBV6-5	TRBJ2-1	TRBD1	TGTGCCAGCAGACCGGGACAGTTATACAATGAGCAGTTCTTC	CASRPGQLYNEQFF
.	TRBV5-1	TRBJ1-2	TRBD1	TGCGCCAGCAGCTTAATGACAGGGACCTATGGCTACACCTTC	CASSLMTGTYGYTF
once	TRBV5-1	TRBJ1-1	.	TGCGCCAGCAGCTCGGACGGCATGAACACTGAAGCTTTCTTT	CASSSDGMNTEAFF
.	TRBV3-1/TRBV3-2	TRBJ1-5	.	TGTGCCAGCAGCCCCTATACCACAGGGCCCCAGCATTTT	CASSPYTTGPQHF
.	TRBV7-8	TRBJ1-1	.	TGTGCCAGCAGCCCCAGGACCTTGGGGGGGGTGGGCACTGAAGCTTTCTTT	CASSPRTLGGVGTEAFF
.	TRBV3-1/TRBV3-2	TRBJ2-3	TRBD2	TGTGCCAGCAGCCACCTAGCGGGGGTCACAGATACGCAGTATTTT	CASSHLAGVTDTQYF
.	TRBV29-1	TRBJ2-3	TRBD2	TGCAGCGCGGGAGCGGGGGGCACAGATACGCAGTATTTT	CSAGAGGTDTQYF
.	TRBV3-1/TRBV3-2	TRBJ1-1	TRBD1	TGTGCCAGCAGCCAAATGACAGGGGGCACTGAAGCTTTCTTT	CASSQMTGGTEAFF
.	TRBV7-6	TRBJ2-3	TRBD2	TGTGCCAGCAGCCTTAGCGGGGGGGCGACAAATACGCAGTATTTT	CASSLSGGATNTQYF
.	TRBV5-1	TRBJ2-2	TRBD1	TGCGCCAGCAGCTCCTGGACAGGGGGAGACACCGGGGAGCTGTTTTTT	CASSSWTGGDTGELFF
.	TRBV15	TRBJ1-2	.	TGTGCCACCAGCAGCCTAGGAGACTATGGTGGCTACACCTTC	CATSSLGDYGGYTF
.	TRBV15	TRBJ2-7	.	TGTGCCACCACCGATTTAAATAGACCTAACGAGCAGTACTTC	CATTDLNRPNEQYF
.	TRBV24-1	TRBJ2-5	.	TGTGCCACCAGTGATAGGGGGTACCAAGAGACCCAGTACTTC	CATSDRGYQETQYF
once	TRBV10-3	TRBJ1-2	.	TGTGCCATCAGTGAGTCTGGACAGAGTACTAACTATGGCTACACCTTC	CAISESGQSTNYGYTF
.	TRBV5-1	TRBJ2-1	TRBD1	TGCGCCAGCAGCCCACTCCCGGACAGGTCGGTTGAGCAGTTCTTC	CASSPLPDRSVEQFF
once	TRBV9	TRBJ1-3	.	TGTGCCAGCAGCGTAGAAATCGGCAGCAGCTCTGGAAACACCATATATTTT	CASSVEIGSSSGNTIYF
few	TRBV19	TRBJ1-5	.	TGTGCCAGTAGTACCCGCGGGAATCAGCCCCAGCATTTT	CASSTRGNQPQHF
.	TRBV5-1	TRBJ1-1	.	TGCGCCAGCCAGGGCAGGGCCTGGGACGGCACTGAAGCTTTCTTT	CASQGRAWDGTEAFF
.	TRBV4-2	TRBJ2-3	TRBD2	TGTGCCAGCAGCTCCCTGGGACTAGCGGGGACAGATACGCAGTATTTT	CASSSLGLAGTDTQYF
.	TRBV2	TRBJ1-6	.	TGTGCCAGCAGGGTGGACTATAATTCACCCCTCCACTTT	CASRVDYNSPLHF
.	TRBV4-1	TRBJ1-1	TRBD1	TGCGCCAGCAGCCAAGCTGACAGGGCGAGCACTGAAGCTTTCTTT	CASSQADRASTEAFF
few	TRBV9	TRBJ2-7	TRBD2	TGTGCCAGCAGCGTAGGTCTAGCGGGGGGTTCCCCCGACGAGCAGTACTTC	CASSVGLAGGSPDEQYF
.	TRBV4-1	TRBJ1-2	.	TGCGCCAGCAGCCAAGAACGAGGGGAGAACTATGGCTACACCTTC	CASSQERGENYGYTF
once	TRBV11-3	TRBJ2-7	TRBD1	TGTGCCAGCAGCTTAGATCGGGACAGGGACTACGAGCAGTACTTC	CASSLDRDRDYEQYF
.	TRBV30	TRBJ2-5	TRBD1	TGTGCCTGGAGGTTACAGGGGGCGACTATTGAAGAGACCCAGTACTTC	CAWRLQGATIEETQYF
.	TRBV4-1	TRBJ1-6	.	TGCGCCAGCAGTCAAGAGGACAGCTCCTATAATTCACCCCTCCACTTT	CASSQEDSSYNSPLHF
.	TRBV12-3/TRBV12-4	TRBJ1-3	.	TGTGCCAGCAGTCCTTCGGGTGGAAACACCATATATTTT	CASSPSGGNTIYF
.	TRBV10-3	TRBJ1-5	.	TGTGCCATCAGTGAGTCTGGCTTCAATCAGCCCCAGCATTTT	CAISESGFNQPQHF
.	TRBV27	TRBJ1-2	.	TGTGCCAGCACCCCGGGGGGGCAGGTTGGCTACACCTTC	CASTPGGQVGYTF
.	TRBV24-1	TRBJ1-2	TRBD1	TGTGCCACCAGTGATTCTAGGACAGGGGGTTTCTATGGCTACACCTTC	CATSDSRTGGFYGYTF
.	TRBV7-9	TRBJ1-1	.	TGTGCCAGCAGCCCCGGACGGGGGCTGGACACTGAAGCTTTCTTT	CASSPGRGLDTEAFF
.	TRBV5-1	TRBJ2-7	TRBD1	TGCGCCAGCAGCTCTAGGGGACAGGGGTCCTACGAGCAGTACTTC	CASSSRGQGSYEQYF
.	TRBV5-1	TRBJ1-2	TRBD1	TGCGCCAGCAGCTCCTACAGGGGGCGTACTGATGGCTACACCTTC	CASSSYRGRTDGYTF
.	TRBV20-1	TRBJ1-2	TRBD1	TGCAGTGCTGGGACAGGCTATGGCTACACCTTC	CSAGTGYGYTF
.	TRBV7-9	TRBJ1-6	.	TGTGCCAGCAGCTATGAGCGGAATAATTCACCCCTCCACTTT	CASSYERNNSPLHF
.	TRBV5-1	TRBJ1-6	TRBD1	TGCGCCAGCAGCCCGGACAGGGTATCACCCCTCCACTTT	CASSPDRVSPLHF
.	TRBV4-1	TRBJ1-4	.	TGCGCCAGCAGCCAGTCCCCACCATTCGGGGTTAAAAAACTGTTTTTT	CASSQSPPFGVKKLFF
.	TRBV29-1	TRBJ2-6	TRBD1	TGCAGCGCTAGGACAGGGATGAACTCTGGGGCCAACGTCCTGACTTTC	CSARTGMNSGANVLTF